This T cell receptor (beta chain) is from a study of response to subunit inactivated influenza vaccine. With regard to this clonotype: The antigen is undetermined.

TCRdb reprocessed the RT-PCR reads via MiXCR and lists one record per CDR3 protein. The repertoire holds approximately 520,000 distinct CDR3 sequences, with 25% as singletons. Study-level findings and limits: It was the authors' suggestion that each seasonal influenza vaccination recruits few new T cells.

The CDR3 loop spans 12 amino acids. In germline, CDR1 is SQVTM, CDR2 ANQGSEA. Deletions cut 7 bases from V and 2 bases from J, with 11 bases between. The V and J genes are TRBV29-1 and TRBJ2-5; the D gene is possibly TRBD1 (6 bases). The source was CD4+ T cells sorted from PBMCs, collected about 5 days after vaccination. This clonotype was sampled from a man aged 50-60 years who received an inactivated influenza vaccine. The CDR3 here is CSATGNQETQYF. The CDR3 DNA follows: TGCAGCGCAACAGGGAATCAAGAGACCCAGTACTTC.